The 19 T cell receptor beta chains presented below share a single source sample, sequenced in a study of radiation and T cells in renal cell carcinoma. Stated time point: baseline pretreatment blood. Treatment specified: 15 Gy SBRT to primary tumor, nephrectomy 4 weeks later. The method was immunoSEQ multiplex PCR; TCRdb's version includes in-frame clones alone and lacks a portion of them. Here the sample spans approximately 100,000 clones, 75% to 90% being singletons. Specimen: blood, collected from a patient whose treatment included radiotherapy and nephrectomy. The receptors stem from a man between 50 and 59 years old with renal cell carcinoma.

The gene calls are TRBV29-1 and TRBJ2-1; no reliable D call. The germline V gene has CDR1 SQVTM and CDR2 ANQGSEA. The CDR3 has 12 residues. Trimming took off 1 base at V and 9 bases at J, with 10 bases between the two ends. In DNA, the CDR3 is TGCAGCGTTGAAGGATCCGCTCGTGAGCAGTTCTTC. This gives the protein CSVEGSAREQFF.

The chain links TRBV11-2 to TRBJ2-7; no clear D gene. Germline assignment: CDR1 SGHAT and CDR2 FQNNGV. Trimming pared 3 bases from V and 0 bases from J, leaving 9 bases between. The CDR3 runs 14 residues. CDR3 nucleotides: TGTGCCAGCAGCTTCGGGTCAAGCTCCTACGAGCAGTACTTC. Residues: CASSFGSSSYEQYF.

The rearrangement links TRBV5-4 to TRBJ1-6; D not certain. This CDR3 contains 18 residues. Trimming took off 1 base at V and 10 bases at J, with 24 bases between the two ends. CDR1 and CDR2 from the germline V gene are SGHNT and YYREEE (reference sequence). The CDR3 coding sequence is TGTGCCAGCAGCTTGACCGTTTTTCCGTATGGGCTCTACTCACCCCTCCACTTT. This sequence encodes CASSLTVFPYGLYSPLHF.

The gene calls are TRBV4-3 and TRBJ1-2, with 8 bases aligning to TRBD1. Unmatched junction bases numbered 16, after V lost 1 base and J lost 12 bases. Germline CDR1 is LGHNA and CDR2 is YSLEER. The CDR3 contains 16 residues. The CDR3 sequence: CASSQGYATNGQGDTF. The CDR3 DNA is TGCGCCAGCAGCCAAGGATACGCTACCAACGGACAGGGCGACACCTTC.

The chain has TRBV6-1 and TRBJ1-3; the D is unclear. CDR3 length equals 15 residues. Trimming removed 3 bases at V and 3 bases at J, with 12 bases between. CDR1 and CDR2 from the germline V gene are MNHNS and SASEGT. The CDR3: CASSDEVQGGNTIYF. The CDR3 DNA reads TGTGCCAGCAGTGATGAAGTGCAAGGTGGAAACACCATATATTTT.

The chain combines TRBV7-8 with TRBJ2-2, with unresolved D. With 3 bases removed from V and 4 bases from J, the gap between germline ends came to 3 bases. CDR3 length: 12 amino acids. Looked up from germline, CDR1 is SGHVS and CDR2 is FQNEAQ. The DNA of the CDR3 is TGTGCCAGCAGCTTGACCACCGGGGAGCTGTTTTTT. It translates to CASSLTTGELFF.

This chain connects TRBV6-1 to TRBJ1-1; D uncertain. The V and J ends lost 8 bases and 4 bases respectively, with 11 bases between them. This CDR3 has 12 amino acids. CDR1 and CDR2 (germline): MNHNS, SASEGT. The CDR3 reads CASREGGTEAFF. CDR3 sequence (DNA): TGTGCCAGCCGGGAGGGAGGCACTGAAGCTTTCTTT.

The chain couples TRBV7-9 to TRBJ2-3; 8 bases are shared with TRBD1. The CDR3 is 15 residues long. Trimming took 5 bases from V and 2 from J; bases not matched to a gene: 6. Per germline, CDR1 SEHNR and CDR2 FQNEAQ (reference sequence). CDR3: CASSLQGVHTDTQYF. CDR3 DNA: TGTGCCAGCAGCCTACAGGGGGTGCACACAGATACGCAGTATTTT.

This chain links TRBV30 with TRBJ1-2, with D perhaps TRBD1 (6 bases). Looked up from germline, CDR1 is GTSNPN and CDR2 is SVGIG (reference sequence). The germline V and J ends were trimmed by 2 bases and 2 bases, with 15 bases remaining between them. The CDR3 consists of 15 residues. The CDR3, as DNA: TGTGCCTGGAGTACCAGGGGTGGGGGGAACTATGGCTACACCTTC. Its translation is CAWSTRGGGNYGYTF.

The chain employs TRBV6-4 and TRBJ2-7; 7 positions match TRBD1. Losses at the gene ends were 7 bases for V and 1 base for J; bases not matched to a gene: 13. The CDR3 has 16 residues. Germline assignment: CDR1 MRHNA and CDR2 SNTAGT. Here the CDR3 DNA reads TGTGCCAGCACCCCCCCAGGGACAGTGTCTTCCTACGAGCAGTACTTC. It yields the protein CASTPPGTVSSYEQYF.

The genes are TRBV14 and TRBJ1-2; maybe TRBD1 (6 bases). The ends were cut back, 1 base at V and 3 bases at J, with 15 bases in the middle. CDR1 and CDR2 from the germline V gene are SGHDN and FVKESK. The CDR3 consists of 16 residues. CDR3 coding DNA: TGTGCCAGCAGCCAAGTGGACTACAGGGAGTACTATGGCTACACCTTC. It yields the protein CASSQVDYREYYGYTF.

This chain joins TRBV5-6 and TRBJ2-7; 12 nucleotides line up with TRBD2. Germline V lookup: CDR1 SGHDT, CDR2 YYEEEE. This CDR3 has 16 residues. J lost 7 bases, V lost 0 bases, and 8 bases had no gene match. CDR3 residues: CASSLVGGLAGREQYF. Written as DNA, the CDR3 is TGTGCCAGCAGCTTGGTCGGAGGACTAGCGGGGAGGGAGCAGTACTTC.

The V gene is TRBV7-8, the J gene TRBJ1-5, with a possible D match to TRBD1 (6 bases). Trimming pared 1 base from V and 7 bases from J, leaving 14 bases between. CDR1 and CDR2 from the germline V gene are SGHVS and FQNEAQ. This CDR3 contains 15 residues. In DNA, the CDR3 is TGTGCCAGCAGCTTAGTATCTGGGGGCGGGCAGCCCCAGCATTTT. Translated: CASSLVSGGGQPQHF.

This clone was counted between two and nine times. The gene calls are TRBV19 and TRBJ1-5; D unclear. Trimming removed 8 bases at V and 7 bases at J, with 6 bases between. CDR1 and CDR2 (germline): LNHDA, SQIVND (reference sequence). The CDR3 spans 10 residues. The CDR3 DNA sequence: TGTGCCAGTGGGTTACAGCCCCAGCATTTT. It specifies CASGLQPQHF.

Points on this clone: Other DNA variants within this sample encode the same CDR3. The chain recombines TRBV9 with TRBJ2-2, with D unclear. The germline CDR1 and CDR2 sequences are SGDLS and YYNGEE. This CDR3 contains 12 residues. V was pared by 5 bases and J by 2 bases, with 4 bases between. The CDR3 sequence: CASSVNTGELFF. The CDR3 bases are TGTGCCAGCAGTGTAAACACCGGGGAGCTGTTTTTT.

Note on this clone: The junction does not match germline at one end; this may be a read error. This chain connects TRBV6-1 to TRBJ1-1, with D unresolved. The CDR3 is made up of 13 amino acids. In germline, CDR1 is MNHNS, CDR2 SASEGT. CDR3 nucleotide sequence: TGTGCCAGCAGGGAAGACGGGAACACTGAAGCTTTCTTT. Amino acid sequence: CASREDGNTEAFF.

The chain joins TRBV7-2 to TRBJ2-3, with D uncertain. Deletions cut 5 bases from V and 0 bases from J, with 12 bases between. Germline V lookup: CDR1 SGHTA, CDR2 FQGNSA. The CDR3 spans 15 residues. CDR3 residues: CASSLGHSSTDTQYF. CDR3 coding DNA: TGTGCCAGCAGCCTAGGGCACTCTAGCACAGATACGCAGTATTTT.

The V and J genes are TRBV19 and TRBJ2-2; no reliable D call. The V gene's germline CDR1 is LNHDA and CDR2 SQIVND (reference sequence). V shed 3 bases and J shed 4 bases, with 9 bases lying between them. The CDR3 runs to 14 residues. CDR3 coding DNA: TGTGCCAGTAGTATCAGCCCTAGCACCGGGGAGCTGTTTTTT. Residues: CASSISPSTGELFF.

The chain joins TRBV6-1 to TRBJ1-2; no definite D call. Looked up from germline, CDR1 is MNHNS and CDR2 is SASEGT. Trimming pared 5 bases from V and 8 bases from J, leaving 6 bases between. The CDR3 contains 10 residues. CDR3 sequence: CASSTWGYTF. The CDR3 DNA follows: TGTGCCAGCAGTACATGGGGCTACACCTTC.